This T cell receptor (beta chain) originates from a study of cytomegalovirus exposure and HLA in healthy donors. PCR used 60 Vbeta primers and 13 Jbeta primers. Sequencing was performed with immunoSEQ multiplex PCR; in TCRdb, only in-frame clones are kept and a portion is missing. The data contain some 130,000 clones, about two thirds of them singletons. As for this clone: Its antigen remains unknown.

Between the trimmed V and J ends, which lost 0 bases and 6 bases, there was a span of 9 bases. CDR1 MGHRA and CDR2 YSYEKL come from the germline V gene. The CDR3 totals 14 residues. Study-level results: Reports described diagnosis of cytomegalovirus status by the classifier as highly specific and sensitive. Productive status was seen about 90% or about 30% of the time for most TCR beta V segments in an earlier analysis. Association of about 17,000 TCR beta sequences with HLA alleles was found at 0.05 false discovery rate in a later analysis.

V and J are TRBV4-1 and TRBJ1-5; possibly TRBD1 for D (6 bases). This clonotype originated in a woman between 55 and 75 years old in good health and CMV-seropositive. What was sequenced was PBMCs. CDR3 region: CASSQEGGVQPQHF. In nucleotides, the CDR3 is TGCGCCAGCAGCCAAGAAGGGGGAGTTCAGCCCCAGCATTTT.